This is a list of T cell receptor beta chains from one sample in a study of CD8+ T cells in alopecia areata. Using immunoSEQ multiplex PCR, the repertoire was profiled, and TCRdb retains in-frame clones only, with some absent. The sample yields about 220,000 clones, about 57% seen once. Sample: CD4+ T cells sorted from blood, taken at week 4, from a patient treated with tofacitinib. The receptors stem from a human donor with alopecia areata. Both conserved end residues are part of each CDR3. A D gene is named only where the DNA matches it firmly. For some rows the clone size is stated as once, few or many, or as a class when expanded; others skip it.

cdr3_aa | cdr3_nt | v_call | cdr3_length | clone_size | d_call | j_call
CAWSVFGHPDTEAFF | TGTGCCTGGAGTGTATTTGGACACCCGGACACTGAAGCTTTCTTT | TRBV30 | 15 | once | . | TRBJ1-1
CASSLSRTDGAFF | TGTGCCAGCAGTTTGTCCAGGACCGATGGAGCTTTCTTT | TRBV27 | 13 | . | . | TRBJ1-1
CASSPHSGEGDIQYF | TGTGCCAGCAGCCCTCATAGCGGGGAGGGGGACATTCAGTACTTC | TRBV9 | 15 | . | TRBD2 | TRBJ2-4
CSMRQGNEQYF | TGCAGCATGAGACAGGGAAACGAGCAGTACTTC | TRBV29-1 | 11 | . | TRBD1 | TRBJ2-7
CASSVGFGTTGEQYF | TGTGCCAGCAGCGTAGGTTTTGGGACCACGGGGGAGCAGTACTTC | TRBV9 | 15 | few | . | TRBJ2-7
CASRGRPTGETQYF | TGCGCCAGCAGGGGGCGCCCGACGGGTGAGACCCAGTACTTC | TRBV23-1 | 14 | . | . | TRBJ2-5
CASSLRTSGGNIQYF | TGTGCCAGCAGTCTCCGGACTAGCGGGGGGAACATTCAGTACTTC | TRBV6-5 | 15 | many | TRBD2 | TRBJ2-4
CASSFRASGEQFF | TGTGCCAGCAGCTTTAGGGCTAGCGGGGAGCAGTTCTTC | TRBV7-2 | 13 | . | TRBD2 | TRBJ2-1
CATSRDVNTEAFF | TGTGCCACCAGCAGAGATGTGAACACTGAAGCTTTCTTT | TRBV15 | 13 | few | . | TRBJ1-1
CASSYSGGPTDTQYF | TGTGCCAGCAGTTACTCGGGGGGGCCCACAGATACGCAGTATTTT | TRBV6-5 | 15 | many | . | TRBJ2-3